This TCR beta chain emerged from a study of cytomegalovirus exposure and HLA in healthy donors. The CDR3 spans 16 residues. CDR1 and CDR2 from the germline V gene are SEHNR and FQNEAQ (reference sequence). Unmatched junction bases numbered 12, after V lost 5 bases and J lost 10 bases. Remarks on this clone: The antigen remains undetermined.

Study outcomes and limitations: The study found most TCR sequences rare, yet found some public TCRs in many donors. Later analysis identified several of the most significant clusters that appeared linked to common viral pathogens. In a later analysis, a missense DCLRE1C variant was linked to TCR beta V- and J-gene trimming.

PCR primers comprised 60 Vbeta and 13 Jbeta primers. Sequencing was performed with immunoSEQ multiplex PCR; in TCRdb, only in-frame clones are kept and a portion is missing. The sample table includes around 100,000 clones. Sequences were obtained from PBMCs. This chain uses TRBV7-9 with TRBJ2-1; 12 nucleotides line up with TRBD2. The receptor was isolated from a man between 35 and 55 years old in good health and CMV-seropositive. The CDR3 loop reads CASSPTSGSESGEQFF. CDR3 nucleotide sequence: TGTGCCAGCAGCCCGACTAGCGGGAGCGAATCGGGAGAGCAGTTCTTC.